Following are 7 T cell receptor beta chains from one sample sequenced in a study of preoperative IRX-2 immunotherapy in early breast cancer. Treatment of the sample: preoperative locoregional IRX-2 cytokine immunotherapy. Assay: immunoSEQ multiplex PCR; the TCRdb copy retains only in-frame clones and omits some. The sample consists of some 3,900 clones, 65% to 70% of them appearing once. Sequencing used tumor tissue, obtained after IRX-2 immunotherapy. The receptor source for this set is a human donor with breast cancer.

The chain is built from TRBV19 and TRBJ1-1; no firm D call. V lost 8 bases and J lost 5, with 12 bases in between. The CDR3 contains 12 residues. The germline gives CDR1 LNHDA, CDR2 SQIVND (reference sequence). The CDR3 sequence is CASGKERTEAFF. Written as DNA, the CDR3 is TGTGCCAGTGGGAAGGAAAGGACTGAAGCTTTCTTT.

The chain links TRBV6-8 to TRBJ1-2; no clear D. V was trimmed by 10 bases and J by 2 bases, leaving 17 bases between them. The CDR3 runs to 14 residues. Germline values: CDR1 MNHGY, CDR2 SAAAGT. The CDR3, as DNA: TGTGCCACCCTCCTTAGTGGCGGAAACTATGGCTACACCTTC. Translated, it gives CATLLSGGNYGYTF.

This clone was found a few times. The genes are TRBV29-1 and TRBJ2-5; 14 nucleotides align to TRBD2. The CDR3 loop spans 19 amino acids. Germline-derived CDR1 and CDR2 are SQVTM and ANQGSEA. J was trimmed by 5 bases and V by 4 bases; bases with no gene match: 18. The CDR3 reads CSVAYSVGLAGGGRETQYF. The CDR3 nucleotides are TGCAGCGTTGCCTATAGTGTCGGACTAGCGGGAGGAGGTAGGGAGACCCAGTACTTC.

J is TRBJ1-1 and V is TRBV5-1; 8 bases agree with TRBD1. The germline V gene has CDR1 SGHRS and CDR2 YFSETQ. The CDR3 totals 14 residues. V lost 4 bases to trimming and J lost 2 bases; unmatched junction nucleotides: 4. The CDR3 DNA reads TGCGCCAGCAGCCGCACAGGGGGAAACACTGAAGCTTTCTTT. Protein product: CASSRTGGNTEAFF.

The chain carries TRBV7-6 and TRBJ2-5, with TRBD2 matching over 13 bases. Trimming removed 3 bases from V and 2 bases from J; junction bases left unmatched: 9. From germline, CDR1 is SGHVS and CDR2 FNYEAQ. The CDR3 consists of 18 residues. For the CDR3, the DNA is TGTGCCAGCAGCTTGGGGGCACCGGGACTAGCGGGGCAAGAGACCCAGTACTTC. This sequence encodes CASSLGAPGLAGQETQYF.

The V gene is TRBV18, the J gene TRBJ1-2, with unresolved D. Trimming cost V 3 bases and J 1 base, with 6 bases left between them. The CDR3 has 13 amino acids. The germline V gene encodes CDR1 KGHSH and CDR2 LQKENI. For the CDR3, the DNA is TGTGCCAGCTCACCGGGGAGTAACTATGGCTACACCTTC. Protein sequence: CASSPGSNYGYTF.

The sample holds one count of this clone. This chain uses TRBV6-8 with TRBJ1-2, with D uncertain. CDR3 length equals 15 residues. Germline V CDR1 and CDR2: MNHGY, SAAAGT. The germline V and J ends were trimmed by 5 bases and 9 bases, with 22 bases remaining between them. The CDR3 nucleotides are TGTGCCAGCAGTACTCCGCCCGGGCACGTTAGCCGCTACACCTTC. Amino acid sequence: CASSTPPGHVSRYTF.